The T cell receptor beta chain under discussion was sequenced for a study of shared clonotypes between healthy human individuals. CDR1 is MNHEY, CDR2 SMNVEV, per germline (reference sequence). The CDR3 loop spans 17 amino acids. Unmatched junction bases numbered 5, after V lost 3 bases and J lost 0 bases. Notes on the study in general: Clonotypes shared by all four sorted-subset donors had higher generation probabilities than non-shared clonotypes.

Only one count was recorded for this clone. Its specificity is not known. Each PCR replicate from the sorted subsets contained about 200 ng DNA, which is roughly 33,000 T cell genomes. The method was immunoSEQ multiplex PCR; TCRdb's version includes in-frame clones alone and lacks a portion of them. This table holds hundreds of thousands of clones, about 91% found once. As defined, naive CD8 cells were CD45RO-negative and positively selected for CCR7, with terminally differentiated effector memory CD45RA+ cells excluded. This receptor was taken from a man under 40 in good health. The chain recombines TRBV27 with TRBJ2-1; 10 bases line up with TRBD2. Sequenced input: naive CD8+ T cells sorted from blood. The CDR3 sequence is CASSLEREGPSYNEQFF. CDR3 bases: TGTGCCAGCAGTTTGGAGCGGGAGGGCCCCTCCTACAATGAGCAGTTCTTC.